Listed below are T cell receptor beta chains from one sample, sequenced in a study of blood T cell repertoires in COVID-19. Assay: immunoSEQ multiplex PCR; the TCRdb copy retains only in-frame clones and omits some. The table has fewer than 150,000 clones, approximately 88% seen once; the top ten hold approximately 12%. Sequencing used peripheral blood. These receptors originate from a woman aged 25 to 39 who had recovered from COVID-19. Both conserved end residues are part of each CDR3. The D gene is left open where the match is weak. For some rows the clone size is stated as once, few or many, or as a class when expanded; others skip it.

- TRBJ2-5 TRBD2 TRBV11-2 TGTGCCAGCAGCTCCCAGTTGCGGGGGGTCCTGGAGACCCAGTACTTC CASSSQLRGVLETQYF
- TRBJ2-3 - TRBV7-2 TGTGCCAGCAGCTTGTACACAGATACGCAGTATTTT CASSLYTDTQYF
- TRBJ2-3 TRBD2 TRBV7-9 TGTGCCAGCACCCCTGGAGGCGGGAGGAGCACAGATACGCAGTATTTT CASTPGGGRSTDTQYF
- TRBJ1-5 TRBD1 TRBV30 TGTGCCTGGAGTCCCGGACAGGGATCGCGGCAGCCCCAGCATTTT CAWSPGQGSRQPQHF
few TRBJ2-2 TRBD1 TRBV6-5 TGTGCCAGCACCGATAAGACAGGGTGGACCGGGGAGCTGTTTTTT CASTDKTGWTGELFF
- TRBJ2-1 - TRBV9 TGTGCCAGCAGCCCCCCCCAACGGGAACTTGAGCAGTTCTTC CASSPPQRELEQFF
- TRBJ2-1 TRBD2 TRBV10-2 TGCGCCAGCAGTGAGGGAAGGAAGTACGGACTAGCGGGAGTAAATGAGCAGTTCTTC CASSEGRKYGLAGVNEQFF
- TRBJ1-1 - TRBV18 TGTGCCAGCTCAATGGACAGAAAGAACACTGAAGCTTTCTTT CASSMDRKNTEAFF
once TRBJ2-1 TRBD2 TRBV2 TGTGCCAGCAGCCCAAGCCCAGCGGGGTCCTCCTACAATGAGCAGTTCTTC CASSPSPAGSSYNEQFF
- TRBJ1-2 - TRBV9 TGTGCCAGCAGCCCTCTCGTGGGGGGAACGGGCTACACCTTC CASSPLVGGTGYTF
- TRBJ1-2 - TRBV25-1 TGTGCCACCCAGGAGACAGCGACATATGGCTACACCTTC CATQETATYGYTF
- TRBJ1-1 - TRBV29-1 TGCAGCGTAGGAAAGCAGGCCGGAGGGAACACTGAAGCTTTCTTT CSVGKQAGGNTEAFF
few TRBJ2-3 TRBD2 TRBV5-1 TGCGCCAGCAGCGGGGGGACTAGTAGAAGCACAGATACGCAGTATTTT CASSGGTSRSTDTQYF
- TRBJ2-1 - TRBV4-1 TGCGCCAGCAGCCAAGGGGGCTTGTCCTACAATGAGCAGTTCTTC CASSQGGLSYNEQFF
- TRBJ1-1 - TRBV25-1 TGTGCCAGCAGTCTAGGGGGTTTGAACACTGAAGCTTTCTTT CASSLGGLNTEAFF
- TRBJ1-1 - TRBV19 TGTGCCAGTATTAGAGGGAAGAACACTGAAGCTTTCTTT CASIRGKNTEAFF
- TRBJ1-1 - TRBV5-1 TGCGCCAGCAGCCCGGGCAGCGGGGGTGAAGCTTTCTTT CASSPGSGGEAFF
- TRBJ1-4 - TRBV11-3 TGTGCCAGCAGCCAGGGAAGTAATGAAAAACTGTTTTTT CASSQGSNEKLFF
- TRBJ1-1 - TRBV30 TGTGCCTGGCGCCGAGGGGGGGTCTTTACTGAAGCTTTCTTT CAWRRGGVFTEAFF
- TRBJ2-3 - TRBV10-1 TGCGCCAGCAGTGAGTCGAAGACAGCCGACGCTAACGCAGATACGCAGTATTTT CASSESKTADANADTQYF
- TRBJ1-6 - TRBV30 TGTGCCTGGATGTCGGGGTATAATTCACCCCTCCACTTT CAWMSGYNSPLHF
- TRBJ2-3 - TRBV21-1 TGTGCCAGGTTAAGTCCTAGCGGGCGCACAGATACGCAGTATTTT CARLSPSGRTDTQYF
- TRBJ1-1 - TRBV2 TGTGCCAGCTCTACGAGGCCGTTGGCTGAAGCTTTCTTT CASSTRPLAEAFF
- TRBJ2-7 TRBD2 TRBV6-5 TGTGCCAGCAGTTACCGGGGGGATTTGCAGTACTTC CASSYRGDLQYF
many TRBJ1-1 TRBD1 TRBV18 TGTGCCAGCTCGAAAACAGGGGAGCGGACTGAAGCTTTCTTT CASSKTGERTEAFF
- TRBJ2-5 TRBD2 TRBV14 TGTGCCAGCAGCCAGACTAGCGGGCAAGAGACCCAGTACTTC CASSQTSGQETQYF
- TRBJ2-7 - TRBV19 TGTGCCAGTAGTATAGTGGCAGACAGCCCCTACGAGCAGTACTTC CASSIVADSPYEQYF
- TRBJ2-7 - TRBV20-1 TGCAGTGCTAGTGGGAGGAGTTACTACGAGCAGTACTTC CSASGRSYYEQYF
- TRBJ2-7 TRBD1 TRBV2 TGTGCCAGCCAACGGGACAGGGGTGAACTCTACGAGCAGTACTTC CASQRDRGELYEQYF
- TRBJ2-7 - TRBV19 TGTGCCACCAGCGCCGGAGGATCCTACGAGCAGTACTTC CATSAGGSYEQYF
- TRBJ2-5 TRBD2 TRBV5-1 TGCGCCAGCAGTCCTACACCGGGACTAGAAGAGACCCAGTACTTC CASSPTPGLEETQYF
few TRBJ1-3 TRBD1 TRBV6-5 TGTGCCAGCAGTTACTCGGGACAGGGGTCTGGAAACACCATATATTTT CASSYSGQGSGNTIYF
- TRBJ1-2 - TRBV18 TGTGCCAGCTCATCCGGGACAAATAAGTTTGATGGCTACACCTTC CASSSGTNKFDGYTF
once TRBJ2-7 TRBD1 TRBV11-2 TGTGCCAGCAGCTCTCGGGACAGGGGTTCCTACGAGCAGTACTTC CASSSRDRGSYEQYF
- TRBJ2-5 TRBD1 TRBV5-6 TGTGCCAGCAGCTCTGGACAGGATCAAGAGACCCAGTACTTC CASSSGQDQETQYF
- TRBJ2-1 TRBD2 TRBV5-6 TGTGCCAGCAGCTTCTTTACTAGCGGGGGCTTTTTTGGTGAGCAGTTCTTC CASSFFTSGGFFGEQFF
- TRBJ2-2 - TRBV18 TGTGCCAGCTCACCTGCCTCGAGGGCGAACACCGGGGAGCTGTTTTTT CASSPASRANTGELFF
- TRBJ2-6 - TRBV11-2 TGTGCCAGCAGCCCCAGGGTTTCTGGGGCCAACGTCCTGACTTTC CASSPRVSGANVLTF
- TRBJ2-1 TRBD1 TRBV6-5 TGTGCCAGCATGAGGGACAGGGGTAACAATGAGCAGTTCTTC CASMRDRGNNEQFF
- TRBJ1-2 TRBD1 TRBV7-8 TGTGCCAGCAGCTTAGGGGGGACAGGGAACTATGGCTACACCTTC CASSLGGTGNYGYTF